This T cell receptor beta chain was retrieved from a study of T cell changes during pregnancy in multiple sclerosis. The germline V gene has CDR1 MDHEN and CDR2 SYDVKM. The CDR3 has 12 residues. Trimming pared 7 bases from V and 2 bases from J, leaving 9 bases between. Using immunoSEQ multiplex PCR, the repertoire was profiled, and TCRdb retains in-frame clones only, with some absent. Among approximately 49,000 clones listed, roughly 92% were seen once. The source was CD4+ T cells from peripheral blood mononuclear cells, collected in the second trimester of pregnancy. The source of this sequence is a female donor in good health, enrolled as a control in a pregnancy study. The chain recombines TRBV28 with TRBJ2-7; no clear D gene. CDR3 loop: CASNNRAYEQYF. The CDR3 region has the DNA TGTGCCAGCAATAACAGAGCCTACGAGCAGTACTTC.